The 9 T cell receptor beta chains listed next were all sequenced from one sample in a study of CD8 T cells in ankylosing spondylitis. Notes on the study in general: Blood from ankylosing spondylitis patients appeared to carry a characteristic roughly 8-variant TCR beta motif.

Which antigens these TCRs recognize remains unknown. TCRdb redid the calling of the 5' RACE reads with MiXCR, one entry per CDR3 protein. The sample has hundreds of thousands of distinct CDR3 sequences, around 11% seen once. The sample taken for sequencing was blood, either unsorted or a sorted T cell fraction (not recorded which). The origin of the receptors is a male donor with ankylosing spondylitis.

The chain links TRBV15 to TRBJ2-1; no firm D call. V was cut by 4 bases and J by 0 bases, with 13 bases left in between. The CDR3 spans 16 residues. Per the germline V gene, CDR1 is LNHNV and CDR2 is YYDKDF (reference sequence). CDR3 DNA sequence: TGTGCCACCAGCACCGAAATATTTAGCTCCTACAATGAGCAGTTCTTC. Amino acid sequence: CATSTEIFSSYNEQFF.

At least ten counts were recorded for this clonotype. The chain carries TRBV12-3 or TRBV12-4 and TRBJ2-1; D possibly corresponds to TRBD2 (6 bases). V was cut by 7 bases and J by 2 bases, with 15 bases left in between. The CDR3 length is 15 residues. The CDR3 region is CASTPLGGTYNEQFF. CDR3 DNA sequence: TGTGCCAGCACCCCTCTGGGCGGGACCTACAATGAGCAGTTCTTC.

The rearrangement links TRBV11-2 to TRBJ2-5; D may be TRBD1 or TRBD2 (5 bases each). Germline CDR1 is SGHAT and CDR2 is FQNNGV. CDR3 length: 15 amino acids. The V and J ends lost 3 bases and 6 bases respectively, with 17 bases between them. CDR3 protein: CASSLLQEWGKTQYF. Here the CDR3 DNA reads TGTGCCAGCAGCTTGCTACAGGAATGGGGGAAGACCCAGTACTTC.

This clonotype was seen a few times. The chain recombines TRBV10-2 with TRBJ2-7; D gene unclear. V was cut by 3 bases and J by 1 base, with 10 bases left in between. The CDR3 totals 14 residues. The germline CDR1 and CDR2 sequences are WSHSY and SAAADI. The CDR3 reads CASSDPAASYEQYF. CDR3 DNA: TGCGCCAGCAGTGACCCGGCCGCGTCCTACGAGCAGTACTTC.

V and J are TRBV6-1 and TRBJ1-2; possibly TRBD1 for D (5 bases). Germline V lookup: CDR1 MNHNS, CDR2 SASEGT. Trimming took off 5 bases at V and 9 bases at J, with 16 bases between the two ends. The CDR3 extends over 13 amino acids. The CDR3 sequence is CASSRGWGDSYTF. Here the CDR3 DNA reads TGTGCCAGCAGTCGTGGGTGGGGGGATAGCTACACCTTC.

This clonotype was seen a few times. The chain links TRBV5-1 to TRBJ2-1; a possible D gene is TRBD2 (6 bases). CDR3 length: 13 amino acids. Germline CDR1 reads SGHRS; CDR2 reads YFSETQ. V was trimmed by 3 bases and J by 6 bases, leaving 10 bases between them. The CDR3 reads CASSSILANEQFF. Here the CDR3 DNA reads TGCGCCAGCAGCTCGATACTAGCCAATGAGCAGTTCTTC.

This clonotype was seen ten or more times. This sequence joins TRBV7-2 and TRBJ1-1; D remains ambiguous. CDR1 SGHTA and CDR2 FQGNSA come from the germline V gene. V was shortened by 1 base and J by 0 bases, with 6 bases between the two germline ends. CDR3 size: 14 residues. CDR3 loop: CASSLVGMNTEAFF. The DNA for the CDR3 is TGTGCCAGCAGCTTAGTGGGAATGAACACTGAAGCTTTCTTT.

This clonotype was observed a handful of times. The CDR3 reads CASSQVAQGAPLGAFF. DNA of the CDR3: TGCGCCAGCAGCCAAGTTGCACAGGGGGCACCCTTGGGAGCTTTCTTT. This chain joins TRBV4-3 and TRBJ1-1, with TRBD1 identical over 9 bases. This CDR3 has 16 residues. Per the germline V gene, CDR1 is LGHNA and CDR2 is YSLEER. V shed 1 base and J 10 bases; nucleotides not matched to a gene: 13.

The table lists this clonotype with a few counts. The V and J genes are TRBV20-1 and TRBJ1-2; a weak D match, TRBD1 (5 bases). The CDR3 extends over 11 amino acids. V lost 1 base and J 7 bases, leaving 7 bases between the germline ends. Germline V gives CDR1 DFQATT, CDR2 SNEGSKA (reference sequence). CDR3 coding DNA: TGCAGTGCTAGAGCAGGGTCTGGCTACACCTTC. This gives the protein CSARAGSGYTF.